The 8 T cell receptor beta chains reported below all come from one sample, sequenced in a study of cytomegalovirus exposure and HLA in healthy donors. Amplification used 60 Vbeta primers and 13 Jbeta primers. Produced via immunoSEQ multiplex PCR; TCRdb's table is partial and in-frame only. The data show about 130,000 clones, 79% seen once. The source material was PBMCs. The receptors here all came from a man aged 35 to 55 in good health and CMV-seropositive.

J is TRBJ1-1 and V is TRBV7-8; TRBD1 agrees at 8 bases. Germline assignment: CDR1 SGHVS and CDR2 FQNEAQ. V lost 5 bases to trimming and J lost 5 bases; unmatched junction nucleotides: 7. The CDR3 is 14 residues long. CDR3 region: CASSVQGGGTEAFF. The CDR3 DNA sequence: TGTGCCAGCAGCGTACAGGGGGGAGGGACTGAAGCTTTCTTT.

The chain employs TRBV25-1 and TRBJ2-1, with D unclear. Germline CDR1 is MGHDK and CDR2 is SYGVNS. Trimming stripped 3 bases from V and 7 bases from J, with 16 bases between. The CDR3 has 15 residues. CDR3 coding DNA: TGTGCCAGCAGTGACGGAGTATTCCCTGTTAATGAGCAGTTCTTC. Translating it yields CASSDGVFPVNEQFF.

The V gene is TRBV7-3, the J gene TRBJ2-7; TRBD2 matches 7 bases. Germline CDR1 and CDR2: SGHTA and FQGTGA. The CDR3 consists of 15 residues. The trim removed 0 bases at V and 2 bases at J, leaving 4 bases unmatched. The CDR3 nucleotides are TGTGCCAGCAGCTTAACAGGCGGGAGTGCCTACGAGCAGTACTTC. It translates to CASSLTGGSAYEQYF.

This clone was counted between two and nine times. The V gene is TRBV19, the J gene TRBJ1-1; TRBD1 aligns across 12 bases. This CDR3 has 15 residues. The germline V gene encodes CDR1 LNHDA and CDR2 SQIVND (reference sequence). The V segment lost 8 bases and the J segment 0 bases; nucleotides outside the gene matches: 4. The CDR3 protein is CASGDRGQVNTEAFF. CDR3 coding DNA: TGTGCCAGTGGGGACAGGGGGCAGGTGAACACTGAAGCTTTCTTT.

This clone has only a few counts. This rearrangement joins TRBV6-5 to TRBJ1-6; D not certain. The CDR3 spans 15 residues. V was pared by 0 bases and J by 9 bases, with 12 bases between. In germline, CDR1 is MNHEY, CDR2 SVGAGI. The CDR3 here is CASSYSREGGSPLHF. CDR3 coding DNA: TGTGCCAGCAGTTACTCGAGGGAAGGTGGTTCACCCCTCCACTTT.

The CDR3 region has the DNA TGTGCCTGCACCGGGAGCTTGGATTCACCCCTCCACTTT. Protein product: CACTGSLDSPLHF. The chain has TRBV30 and TRBJ1-6, with D uncertain. From germline, CDR1 is GTSNPN and CDR2 SVGIG (reference sequence). The CDR3 has 13 residues. Trimming stripped 6 bases from V and 8 bases from J, with 14 bases between. Full variable domain (remainder filled in from reference TRBV30 and TRBJ1-6): SQTIHQWPATLVQPVGSPLSLECTVEGTSNPNLYWYRQAAGRGLQLLFYSVGIGQISSEVPQNLSASRPQDRQFILSSKKLLLSDSGFYLCACTGSLDSPLHFGNGTRLTVT.

This chain links TRBV10-3 with TRBJ1-2, with D possibly matching TRBD1 (5 bases). Trimming left V 10 bases short and J 4 bases short, with 19 bases between. This CDR3 spans 14 amino acids. Germline CDR1 reads ENHRY; CDR2 reads SYGVKD. DNA for the CDR3: TGTGCCAGCAGGGCAACAGGAATTCCCTATGGCTACACCTTC. Its protein product is CASRATGIPYGYTF.

This clone was counted between two and nine times. This CDR3 is CSARVKEDTFF. In DNA form, the CDR3 reads TGCAGTGCTAGAGTTAAAGAGGATACTTTCTTT. The rearrangement joins TRBV20-1 to TRBJ1-1; no clear D. The V gene lost 1 base and the J gene lost 12 bases, with 12 bases spanning the gap. CDR3 length: 11 residues. The germline V gene has CDR1 DFQATT and CDR2 SNEGSKA (reference sequence).